These 11 T cell receptor beta chains came from one sample sequenced in a study of T-cell reconstitution after alpha-beta-depleted transplantation in children. The TCRbeta library incorporated unique molecular identifiers. A single record per CDR3 protein comes from TCRdb applying MiXCR to the PCR reads. The repertoire includes 700,000 to 850,000 distinct CDR3 sequences, approximately 15% of them detected once, and approximately 5% sits in the top ten. The source material was PBMCs, mostly from graft donor cells, sampled 360 days after TCRalphabeta/CD19-depleted stem cell transplant. The receptors originated from a male patient between 5 and 17 years old who had a stem cell transplant for acute lymphoblastic leukemia, so the T cells may come from the graft donor.

This clonotype appeared a few times. V is TRBV4-1 and J is TRBJ1-5; D possibly corresponds to TRBD1 (5 bases). Trimming cost V 4 bases and J 1 base, with 14 bases left between them. This CDR3 has 16 amino acids. Germline V gene data show CDR1 as MGHRA and CDR2 as YSYEKL. CDR3 in amino acids: CASSPGLFGSNQPQHF. DNA of the CDR3: TGCGCCAGCAGCCCGGGACTTTTCGGAAGCAATCAGCCCCAGCATTTT.

V is TRBV7-9 and J is TRBJ2-2; maybe TRBD1 (6 bases). Germline-derived CDR1 and CDR2 are SEHNR and FQNEAQ (reference sequence). The V end was cut by 10 bases, the J end by 5 bases, with 17 bases between. The CDR3 extends over 14 amino acids. The CDR3 DNA reads as TGTGCCATCCGGGTTGGGGGCGGAACCGGGGAGCTGTTTTTT. Amino acid sequence: CAIRVGGGTGELFF.

V and J are TRBV4-1 and TRBJ2-1, with 8 bases matching TRBD1. Germline CDR1 reads MGHRA; CDR2 reads YSYEKL. The CDR3 spans 16 residues. V trimming: 0 bases; J trimming: 6 bases; junction bases outside the gene matches: 7. The CDR3 DNA is TGCGCCAGCAGCCAAGAAGGACAGGGTGTAGGCAATGAGCAGTTCTTC. It encodes CASSQEGQGVGNEQFF.

The V gene is TRBV12-3 or TRBV12-4, the J gene TRBJ1-6; 7 positions match TRBD1. This CDR3 region has 16 residues. Trimming cost V 6 bases and J 2 bases; bases outside gene matches: 7. The CDR3 nucleotides are TGTGCCAGCAGCAGCGGACAGGTCACCTATAATTCACCCCTCCACTTT. It is translated as CASSSGQVTYNSPLHF.

Points on this clonotype: A junction boundary mismatches the germline segment, possibly from a read error. CDR3 sequence reads: CASSTILGTVFF. The CDR3 nucleotides are TGTGCCAGTAGTACGATCCTCGGGACGGTATTCTTC. The rearrangement joins TRBV19 to TRBJ2-7, with D tentatively TRBD1 or TRBD2 (5 bases each). Germline assignment: CDR1 LNHDA and CDR2 SQIVND (reference sequence). There are 12 residues in the CDR3.

The V call is TRBV18, the J call TRBJ2-7, with 7 bases aligning to TRBD2. J was trimmed by 2 bases and V by 1 base; bases with no gene match: 5. Per germline, CDR1 KGHSH and CDR2 LQKENI. CDR3 length: 15 amino acids. The CDR3 coding sequence is TGTGCCAGCTCACCACGTGCGGGAGATCCCTACGAGCAGTACTTC. It codes for CASSPRAGDPYEQYF.

This clonotype has more than one count but fewer than ten. The V and J genes are TRBV18 and TRBJ1-1; D is unresolved. The CDR3 extends over 12 amino acids. Trimming took off 3 bases at V and 6 bases at J, with 8 bases between the two ends. Germline CDR1 is KGHSH and CDR2 is LQKENI. The CDR3 sequence: CASSPLTAEAFF. The CDR3, as DNA: TGTGCCAGCTCACCTTTAACAGCTGAAGCTTTCTTT.

This chain connects TRBV6-1 to TRBJ1-5; 8 bases are shared with TRBD1. Trimming removed 6 bases from V and 3 bases from J; junction bases left unmatched: 13. CDR3 length equals 17 residues. Germline CDR1 and CDR2: MNHNS and SASEGT. Here the CDR3 DNA reads TGTGCCAGCAGGCCCTACGATTTGGACAGGGCCAATCAGCCCCAGCATTTT. Amino acids: CASRPYDLDRANQPQHF.

J is TRBJ2-2 and V is TRBV15; D not certain. The V gene lost 3 bases and the J gene lost 7 bases, with 12 bases spanning the gap. The CDR3 runs to 14 residues. CDR1 and CDR2 from the germline V gene are LNHNV and YYDKDF (reference sequence). DNA of the CDR3: TGTGCCACCAGCAGTGACCCCTTGAACGGGGAGCTGTTTTTT. This translates into CATSSDPLNGELFF.

This rearrangement joins TRBV12-3 or TRBV12-4 to TRBJ2-7, with no clear D. The CDR3 runs to 11 residues. Trimming stripped 8 bases from V and 2 bases from J, with 7 bases between. The CDR3 coding sequence is TGTGCCAGCGGTACCGCCTACGAGCAGTACTTC. Its translation: CASGTAYEQYF.

The CDR3 reads CASSYPLSGTSGRRGTGELFF. In nucleotides, the CDR3 is TGTGCCAGCAGTTACCCCCTTTCCGGGACTAGCGGGAGGCGGGGAACCGGGGAGCTGTTTTTT. The V call is TRBV6-5, the J call TRBJ2-2; 15 bases map to TRBD2. Per germline, CDR1 MNHEY and CDR2 SVGAGI. The CDR3 loop spans 21 amino acids. Trimming removed 2 bases from V and 5 bases from J; junction bases left unmatched: 15.